Listed below are T cell receptor beta chains from one sample, sequenced in a study of T cell changes during pregnancy in multiple sclerosis. Sequencing was performed with immunoSEQ multiplex PCR; in TCRdb, only in-frame clones are kept and a portion is missing. The sample includes over 45,000 clones, around 85% seen only once; the top ten take more than 0.3%. Source: CD4+ T cells from peripheral blood mononuclear cells, taken in the third trimester of pregnancy. These receptors all come from a female donor with multiple sclerosis, enrolled in a pregnancy study. Each CDR3 is given without its conserved first and last residue. D genes are given only for firm matches. Clone size is shown for a subset of rows, as once, few, many or a class of expanded clone.

J gene,V gene,CDR3 length,clone size,D gene,CDR3 protein
TRBJ2-7,TRBV7-9,12,.,TRBD1,ASSWDRGPGEQY
TRBJ2-7,TRBV6-1,15,.,TRBD1,ASSEARIQDRGYEQY
TRBJ2-3,TRBV5-1,14,.,TRBD2,ASSIRTSGRTDTQY
TRBJ2-5,TRBV6-5,12,.,TRBD2,ASRDAGGRETQY
TRBJ1-3,TRBV5-1,13,.,.,ASSSGWAAGNTIY
TRBJ1-5,TRBV6-5,13,.,.,ASSYSRTGNQPQH
TRBJ1-1,TRBV6-6,12,.,.,ASSSSDKNTEAF
TRBJ1-1,TRBV6-1,10,.,.,ASSVEGTEAF
TRBJ2-6,TRBV10-2,14,.,.,ASRRTSDSGANVLT
TRBJ1-1,TRBV10-2,16,.,.,ASSEEFGGADMNTEAF
TRBJ2-5,TRBV30,13,.,.,AWGLRPRYQETQY
TRBJ1-2,TRBV5-4,11,.,TRBD1,AQSLQGADGYT
TRBJ2-2,TRBV5-1,14,.,.,ASSFFGSANTGELF
TRBJ2-1,TRBV5-4,13,.,.,ASSWDFKTYNEQF
TRBJ2-7,TRBV7-8,16,.,TRBD2,ASSVLAGGHKGNYEQY
TRBJ2-1,TRBV7-2,11,.,.,ASTTYLINEQF
TRBJ1-1,TRBV18,11,.,.,ASSSGENTEAF
TRBJ2-2,TRBV7-2,14,.,TRBD2,ASSRSSAGGIGELF
TRBJ2-7,TRBV11-2,17,.,TRBD2,ASRNLFRLAGGGSYEQY
TRBJ2-7,TRBV6-5,12,.,TRBD2,ASRGLAGSYEQY
TRBJ2-1,TRBV5-1,14,.,TRBD2,ASSSGSSGGVGEQF
TRBJ2-3,TRBV7-9,16,.,TRBD1,ASSGTTSGTGSPDTQY
TRBJ1-3,TRBV7-2,12,.,.,ASSFAGTGNTIY
TRBJ2-3,TRBV30,13,.,TRBD2,AWSVKGLDPDTQY
TRBJ1-2,TRBV6-5,12,.,.,ASTPAGGNYGYT
TRBJ2-7,TRBV2,9,.,.,ASQESYEQY
TRBJ2-5,TRBV11-2,13,once,.,ASSLYPNRGETQY
TRBJ2-7,TRBV13,13,.,.,ASSLRLLRSDEQY
TRBJ1-1,TRBV27,10,.,TRBD1,ASRPTGGEAF
TRBJ2-7,TRBV2,12,.,TRBD1,ASKSGTGDYEQY
TRBJ1-2,TRBV5-1,9,.,.,ASSFRNGYT
TRBJ2-1,TRBV5-1,13,.,TRBD1,ASSYGQGGYNEQF
TRBJ1-5,TRBV7-9,14,.,TRBD1,ASSFLFPRGNQPQH
TRBJ1-2,TRBV29-1,11,.,TRBD1,SGGKGQGLGYT
TRBJ2-4,TRBV19,15,.,TRBD2,ASSRPGLARAKNIQY
TRBJ1-1,TRBV28,10,few,.,ASSLPMTEAF
TRBJ1-3,TRBV11-2,14,once,.,ASSLLPVPSGNTIY
TRBJ2-2,TRBV27,13,.,TRBD2,ASRLAGPNTGELF
TRBJ2-1,TRBV10-1,13,.,TRBD2,ASSRTSGGGYEQF
TRBJ2-1,TRBV5-1,13,.,TRBD2,ASSGGLAGKQEQF
TRBJ1-4,TRBV30,16,.,TRBD1,AWSPFASRQGENEKLF
TRBJ2-7,TRBV7-6,14,.,.,ASSLAPTMLANEQY
TRBJ1-1,TRBV18,10,.,.,ASSPSAGEAF
TRBJ2-3,TRBV7-2,11,.,.,ASSQPVLDTQY
TRBJ1-6,TRBV19,12,.,.,ASSGSGYNSPLH
TRBJ1-2,TRBV28,12,once,.,ASSSSGANYGYT
TRBJ2-7,TRBV4-2,14,.,TRBD2,ASSQEGTSGMYEQY
TRBJ1-2,TRBV7-2,11,.,.,ASSLGPGYGYT
TRBJ1-3,TRBV4-2,16,.,.,ASSQALAGTISGNTIY
TRBJ2-3,TRBV4-3,17,.,.,ASSRTPAGGTRLRDTQY
TRBJ1-6,TRBV5-1,12,.,TRBD1,ASSSDRGNSPLH
TRBJ1-4,TRBV6-5,12,.,.,ATKRGRLGEKLF
TRBJ1-2,TRBV2,8,.,.,ASNGGSYT